This T cell receptor (beta chain) originates from a study of long-term antiretroviral therapy in people with HIV. Points from the study as a whole: Absence of data on ART adherence, viral resistance or therapy changes was noted. HIV repertoires spanned tighter CDR3 length ranges than controls did.

Each HIV-infected participant was given treatment in the United States. Regarding this clone: Its cognate antigen is unknown.

The CDR3 spans 13 residues. The V gene lost 2 bases and the J gene lost 5 bases, with 11 bases spanning the gap. Per the germline V gene, CDR1 is SQVTM and CDR2 is ANQGSEA. Researchers report immunoSEQ v3.0 was run at survey level. TCRdb keeps only in-frame clones here, not all; method: immunoSEQ multiplex PCR. The sample shows fewer than 45,000 clones, 80% to 90% of them seen only once. Sequences were derived from unsorted PBMCs, sampled 2.2 years after starting antiretroviral therapy. The V call is TRBV29-1, the J call TRBJ2-3; tentatively, D is TRBD2 (5 bases). The receptor was derived from a man aged 18 to 35 with HIV. CDR3 DNA: TGCAGCGTTGAAAGAGGGATGGTAGATACGCAGTATTTT. Protein product: CSVERGMVDTQYF.